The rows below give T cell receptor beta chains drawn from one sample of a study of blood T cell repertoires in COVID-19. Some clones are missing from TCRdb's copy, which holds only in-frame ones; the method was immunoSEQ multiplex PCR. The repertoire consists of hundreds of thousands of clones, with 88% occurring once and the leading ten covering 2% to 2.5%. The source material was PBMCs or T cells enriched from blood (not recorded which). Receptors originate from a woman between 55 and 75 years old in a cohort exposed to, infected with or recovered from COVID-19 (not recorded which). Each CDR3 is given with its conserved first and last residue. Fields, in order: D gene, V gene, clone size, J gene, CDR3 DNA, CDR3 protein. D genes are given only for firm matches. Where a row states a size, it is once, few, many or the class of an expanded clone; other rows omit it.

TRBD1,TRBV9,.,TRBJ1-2,TGTGCCAGCAGCGTCAGGGGGCGCGGGGCCTATGGCTACACCTTC,CASSVRGRGAYGYTF
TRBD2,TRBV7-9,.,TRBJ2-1,TGTGCCAGCAGCTTAACTAGCGGGCAAAATGAGCAGTTCTTC,CASSLTSGQNEQFF
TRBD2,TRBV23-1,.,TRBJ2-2,TGCGCCAGCACGGTCCTAGCGGGACTGTGGGCCGGGGAGCTGTTTTTT,CASTVLAGLWAGELFF
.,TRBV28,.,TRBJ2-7,TGTGCCACCCTGCTCCCTCAGGGTGGTGAGCAGTACTTC,CATLLPQGGEQYF
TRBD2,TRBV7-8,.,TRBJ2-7,TGTGCCAGCAGTTTGGGACTAGCGGGACCGAGCGAGCAGTACTTC,CASSLGLAGPSEQYF
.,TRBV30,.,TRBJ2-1,TGTGCCTACTATAGGAGGGGCTCCTACAATGAGCAGTTCTTC,CAYYRRGSYNEQFF
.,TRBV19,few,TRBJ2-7,TGTGCCAGTAGTAAGGGGTCGGACACCACCTACGAGCAGTACTTC,CASSKGSDTTYEQYF
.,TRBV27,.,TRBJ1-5,TGTGCCAGCAGTTTCGGGGGGCGAAGCAATCAGCCCCAGCATTTT,CASSFGGRSNQPQHF
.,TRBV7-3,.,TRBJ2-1,TGTGCCAGCAGCCCCGGGACTGGGTGGAGTGGTGAGCAGTTCTTC,CASSPGTGWSGEQFF
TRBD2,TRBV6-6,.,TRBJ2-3,TGTGCCAGCAGTCCTCCAGGACTAGCGGGAGTCATCACAGATACGCAGTATTTT,CASSPPGLAGVITDTQYF
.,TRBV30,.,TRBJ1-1,TGTGCCTGGAGTGTCCAGGGGTGGAATGAAGCTTTCTTT,CAWSVQGWNEAFF
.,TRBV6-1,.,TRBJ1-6,TGTGCCAGCAGTGAAGCGCTTCGGGGGAATTCACCCCTCCACTTT,CASSEALRGNSPLHF
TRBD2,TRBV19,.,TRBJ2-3,TGTGCCAGCGGGGGGGAGACTTTTAGTACGCAGTATTTT,CASGGETFSTQYF
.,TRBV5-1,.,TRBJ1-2,TGCGCCAGCAGCTTAAACCAAGGGGACTATGGCTACACCTTC,CASSLNQGDYGYTF
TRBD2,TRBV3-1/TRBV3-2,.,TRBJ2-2,TGTGCCAGCAGCCAGGGGACTACTTTGGCCGGGGAGCTGTTTTTT,CASSQGTTLAGELFF
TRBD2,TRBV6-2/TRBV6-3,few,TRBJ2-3,TGTGCCAGCAGTTCTCCTCGAAGGCTAGCGGCGGGAGATACGCAGTATTTT,CASSSPRRLAAGDTQYF
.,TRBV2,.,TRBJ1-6,TGTGCCAGCACCCCCTCGGACAGAAACCCTAATTCACCCCTCCACTTT,CASTPSDRNPNSPLHF
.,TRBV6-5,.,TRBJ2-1,TGTGCCAGCAGTTACGGCCAGGGATCGAAGCAGTTCTTC,CASSYGQGSKQFF
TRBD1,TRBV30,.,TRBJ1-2,TGTGCCTGGCGGGACAGGGGCTATGGCTACACCTTC,CAWRDRGYGYTF
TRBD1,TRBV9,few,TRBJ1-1,TGTGCCAGCAGCGCCGGGACAGGGGGGATCAGAGAAGCTTTCTTT,CASSAGTGGIREAFF
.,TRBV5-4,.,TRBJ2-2,TGTGCCAGCAGCTTCGGTTACACCGGGGAGCTGTTTTTT,CASSFGYTGELFF
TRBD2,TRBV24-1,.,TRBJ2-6,TGTGCCACCAGTGATTGGACTAGCGGGAGAGGTCAAACAGGGGCCAACGTCCTGACTTTC,CATSDWTSGRGQTGANVLTF
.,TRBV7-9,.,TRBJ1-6,TGTGCCAGCAGCTTAGAATCGGGACTGTATAATTCACCCCTCCACTTT,CASSLESGLYNSPLHF
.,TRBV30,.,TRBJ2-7,TGTGCCTGGAGTGTGTCGGGGAACGAGCAGTACTTC,CAWSVSGNEQYF
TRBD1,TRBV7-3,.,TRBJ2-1,TGTGCCAGCAGCTTACTAGTCAGGGACAGGGGTTACAATGAGCAGTTCTTC,CASSLLVRDRGYNEQFF
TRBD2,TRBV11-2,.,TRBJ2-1,TGTGCCAGCAGCCGCCCTCGGACTAGCGGTCTCAATGAGCAGTTCTTC,CASSRPRTSGLNEQFF
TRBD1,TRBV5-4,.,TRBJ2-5,TGTGCCAGCAGCTTGGACAGGGGGAGAGAGACCCAGTACTTC,CASSLDRGRETQYF
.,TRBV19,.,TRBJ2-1,TGTGCCAGTAGTATGCTAGCCAATGAGCAGTTCTTC,CASSMLANEQFF
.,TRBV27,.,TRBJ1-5,TGTGCCAGCAGTGCGCGGTCCCTTCCTAATCAGCCCCAGCATTTT,CASSARSLPNQPQHF
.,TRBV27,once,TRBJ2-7,TGTGCCAGCAGTTTGCAGGGGGGCCAGCAGTACTTC,CASSLQGGQQYF
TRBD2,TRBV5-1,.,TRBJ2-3,TGCGCCAGCAGCTTAGGCCTCGGCGGGAGGAACACAGATACGCAGTATTTT,CASSLGLGGRNTDTQYF
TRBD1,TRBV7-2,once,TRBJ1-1,TGTGCCAGCAGCTGGGACAGTGGTGGGTTTGAAGCTTTCTTT,CASSWDSGGFEAFF
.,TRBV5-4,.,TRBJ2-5,TGTGCCAGCAGCAGCAGACTAGTTGGCGAGACCCAGTACTTC,CASSSRLVGETQYF
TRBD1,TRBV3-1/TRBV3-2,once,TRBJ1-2,TGTGCCAGCAGCCCCGCCGCGGGACAGGGGGCGAGCTACACCTTC,CASSPAAGQGASYTF
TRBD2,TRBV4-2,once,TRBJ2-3,TGTGCCAGCAGCCAAGAACAGCGGGACGGAGATACGCAGTATTTT,CASSQEQRDGDTQYF
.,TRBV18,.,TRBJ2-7,TGTGCCAGCTCACCAGGCCCTGACAGAACCTACGAGCAGTACTTC,CASSPGPDRTYEQYF
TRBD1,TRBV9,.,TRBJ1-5,TGTGCCAGCAGCCGGGACAGCAATAGCAATCAGCCCCAGCATTTT,CASSRDSNSNQPQHF
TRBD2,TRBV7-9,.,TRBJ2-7,TGTGCCAGCAGCGTCCTAGCGGCCGAGCAGTACTTC,CASSVLAAEQYF
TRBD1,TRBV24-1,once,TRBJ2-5,TGTGCCACCAGTGGGGACAGGGGGCCCAGGGAGACCCAGTACTTC,CATSGDRGPRETQYF
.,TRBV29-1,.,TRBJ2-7,TGCAGCGTTGAGGCGCGGCGGGGCCTCTCCTACGAGCAGTACTTC,CSVEARRGLSYEQYF
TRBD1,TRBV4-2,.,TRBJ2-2,TGTGCCAGCAGGATATCCGGGACAGCGAACACCGGGGAGCTGTTTTTT,CASRISGTANTGELFF
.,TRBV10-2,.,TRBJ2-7,TGCGCCAGCAGGTCCCAAAGGCAGGGGAGAGACTACGAGCAGTACTTC,CASRSQRQGRDYEQYF
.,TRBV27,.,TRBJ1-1,TGTGCCAGCAGTGCATTGGGCCCGAACACTGAAGCTTTCTTT,CASSALGPNTEAFF
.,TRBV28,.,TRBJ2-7,TGTGCCAGCAGTCAGGGGGGAACAGGGGCCACCTACGAGCAGTACTTC,CASSQGGTGATYEQYF
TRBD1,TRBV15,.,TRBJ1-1,TGTGCCACCAGCAGAGGGGACAGTCCTAACACTGAAGCTTTCTTT,CATSRGDSPNTEAFF
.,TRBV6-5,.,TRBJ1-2,TGTGCCAGCAGTTCCGCGACAGAAACGGGCTACACCTTC,CASSSATETGYTF